The 10 T cell receptor beta chains below all came from one sample that was sequenced in a study of blood T cell repertoires in COVID-19. Clones were sequenced by immunoSEQ multiplex PCR, and TCRdb holds only the in-frame ones, with some missing. Of approximately 180,000 clones listed, more than 75% are singletons. Input material: PBMCs or T cells enriched from blood (not recorded which). The receptors originated from a human donor with acute COVID-19. The donor label of this sample is uncertain.

The CDR3 bases are TGTGCCAGCAGCTTAGCGACCCGGGGGGACACCGGGGAGCTGTTTTTT. This translates into CASSLATRGDTGELFF. This chain links TRBV7-2 with TRBJ2-2; 7 nucleotides agree with TRBD2. V shed 0 bases, J shed 3 bases, and the junction held 4 bases outside the gene matches. Germline CDR1 is SGHTA and CDR2 is FQGNSA. This CDR3 comprises 16 residues. The variable domain in full, with the rest retrieved from reference TRBV7-2 and TRBJ2-2, is GAGVSQSPSNKVTEKGKDVELRCDPISGHTALYWYRQSLGQGLEFLIYFQGNSAPDKSGLPSDRFSAERTGGSVSTLTIQRTQQEDSAVYLCASSLATRGDTGELFFGEGSRLTVL.

The chain employs TRBV5-1 and TRBJ1-2; 7 bases match TRBD1. Germline lookup yields CDR1 SGHRS and CDR2 YFSETQ. The junction had 3 bases not matched to a gene; V was cut back by 2 bases and J by 8 bases. CDR3 length equals 12 residues. DNA of the CDR3: TGCGCCAGCAGCTTCCAGGGGGACGGCTACACCTTC. Translation: CASSFQGDGYTF.

Note on this clone: The identical CDR3 is also encoded by other nucleotide sequences in the sample. The V and J genes are TRBV13 and TRBJ1-1; D might be TRBD1 (5 bases). This CDR3 comprises 14 residues. V lost 5 bases, J lost 1 base, and 11 bases lay in between. Germline assignment: CDR1 PRHDT and CDR2 FYEKMQ (reference sequence). CDR3 sequence: CASSRGGWNTEAFF. CDR3 sequence (DNA): TGTGCCAGCAGCCGGGGGGGTTGGAACACTGAAGCTTTCTTT.

The CDR3 loop reads CASSPLGQGGRNQPQHF. The CDR3 DNA reads TGTGCCAGCAGCCCGCTGGGACAGGGTGGGCGCAATCAGCCCCAGCATTTT. The chain joins TRBV7-8 to TRBJ1-5; 9 bases map to TRBD1. The CDR3 loop spans 17 amino acids. Germline V lookup: CDR1 SGHVS, CDR2 FQNEAQ. J gave up 2 bases and V 5 bases, and 10 bases lay outside the gene matches. The variable domain in full, with the rest retrieved from reference TRBV7-8 and TRBJ1-5, is GAGVSQSPRYKVAKRGQDVALRCDPISGHVSLFWYQQALGQGPEFLTYFQNEAQLDKSGLPSDRFFAERPEGSVSTLKIQRTQQEDSAVYLCASSPLGQGGRNQPQHFGDGTRLSIL.

The CDR3: CASSLEGRGVTDTQYF. The DNA of the CDR3 is TGTGCCAGCAGCTTGGAGGGGCGGGGGGTCACAGATACGCAGTATTTT. The chain joins TRBV5-4 to TRBJ2-3, with 8 bases identical to TRBD2. J gave up 2 bases and V 0 bases, and 5 bases lay outside the gene matches. Germline V gene sequence: CDR1 SGHNT, CDR2 YYREEE (reference sequence). This CDR3 is 16 amino acids long.

The CDR3 sequence: CASSAQGVGNPFF. DNA of the CDR3: TGCGCCAGCAGCGCACAGGGGGTCGGGAACCCTTTCTTT. The chain combines TRBV4-3 with TRBJ1-1; 8 bases agree with TRBD1. The ends lost 5 bases at V and 12 bases at J; junction bases unmatched: 11. Germline assignment: CDR1 LGHNA and CDR2 YSLEER. This CDR3 is 13 amino acids long.

V usage is TRBV18 and J usage is TRBJ1-4; TRBD1 matches 7 bases. V trimming: 0 bases; J trimming: 5 bases; junction bases outside the gene matches: 3. Germline V CDR1 and CDR2: KGHSH, LQKENI. The CDR3 runs to 15 residues. In DNA, the CDR3 is TGTGCCAGCTCACCACCGACAGGGTTGAATGAAAAACTGTTTTTT. It encodes CASSPPTGLNEKLFF.

This chain uses TRBV5-1 with TRBJ2-7; 7 bases align to TRBD1. There are 15 residues in the CDR3. Trimming cost V 4 bases and J 0 bases; bases outside gene matches: 7. Germline values: CDR1 SGHRS, CDR2 YFSETQ. CDR3 DNA sequence: TGCGCCAGCAGCCATCAGACAGGGCTCTCCTACGAGCAGTACTTC. Amino acid sequence: CASSHQTGLSYEQYF.

In its sample, this clone was seen many times. The chain couples TRBV25-1 to TRBJ2-3; 9 positions agree with TRBD1. CDR3 size: 15 residues. Trimming took 2 bases from V and 4 from J; bases not matched to a gene: 4. Germline assignment: CDR1 MGHDK and CDR2 SYGVNS. The CDR3 nucleotides are TGTGCCAGCAGTGAAGGGGACAGGGCAGCAGATACGCAGTATTTT. Translating gives CASSEGDRAADTQYF.

The chain carries TRBV4-2 and TRBJ2-7, with TRBD1 matching over 10 bases. The CDR3 length is 20 residues. Trimming removed 2 bases from V and 3 bases from J; junction bases left unmatched: 19. CDR1 is LGHNA and CDR2 is YNFKEQ in the germline V gene. CDR3 in DNA: TGTGCCAGCAGCCAACCTCTAACCAGGGACAGGGGCCTTTTTTTCTACGAGCAGTACTTC. It yields the protein CASSQPLTRDRGLFFYEQYF.